This T cell receptor beta chain was recovered during a study of technical replicates of blood from a handful of donors. The CDR3 contains 13 residues. The germline V and J ends were trimmed by 3 bases and 1 base, with 7 bases remaining between them. Per the germline V gene, CDR1 is SGDLS and CDR2 is YYNGEE. The sample holds a few counts of this clone. TCRdb keeps only in-frame clones here, not all; method: immunoSEQ multiplex PCR. The data show over 90,000 clones, about 95% seen once. Sequencing was carried out using T cells isolated from PBMCs. The gene calls are TRBV9 and TRBJ1-1; unclear D gene. The TCR was taken from a human donor in good health. CDR3 DNA sequence: TGTGCCAGCAGCGACTGGGCGAACACTGAAGCTTTCTTT. This codes for CASSDWANTEAFF. Filled out from reference TRBV9 and TRBJ1-1, the complete variable domain reads DSGVTQTPKHLITATGQRVTLRCSPRSGDLSVYWYQQSLDQGLQFLIQYYNGEERAKGNILERFSAQQFPDLHSELNLSSLELGDSALYFCASSDWANTEAFFGQGTRLTVV.